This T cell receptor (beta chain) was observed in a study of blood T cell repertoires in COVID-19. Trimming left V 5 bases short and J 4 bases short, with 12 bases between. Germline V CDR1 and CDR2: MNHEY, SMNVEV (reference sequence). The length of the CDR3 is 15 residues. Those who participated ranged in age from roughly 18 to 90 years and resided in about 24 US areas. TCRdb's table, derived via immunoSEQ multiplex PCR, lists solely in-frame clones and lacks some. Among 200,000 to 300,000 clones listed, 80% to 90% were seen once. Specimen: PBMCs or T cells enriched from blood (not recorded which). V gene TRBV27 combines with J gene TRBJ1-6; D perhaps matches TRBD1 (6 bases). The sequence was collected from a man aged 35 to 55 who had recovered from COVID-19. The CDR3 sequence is CASSTEGGYNSPLHF. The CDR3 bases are TGTGCCAGCAGTACCGAGGGGGGGTATAATTCACCCCTCCACTTT.